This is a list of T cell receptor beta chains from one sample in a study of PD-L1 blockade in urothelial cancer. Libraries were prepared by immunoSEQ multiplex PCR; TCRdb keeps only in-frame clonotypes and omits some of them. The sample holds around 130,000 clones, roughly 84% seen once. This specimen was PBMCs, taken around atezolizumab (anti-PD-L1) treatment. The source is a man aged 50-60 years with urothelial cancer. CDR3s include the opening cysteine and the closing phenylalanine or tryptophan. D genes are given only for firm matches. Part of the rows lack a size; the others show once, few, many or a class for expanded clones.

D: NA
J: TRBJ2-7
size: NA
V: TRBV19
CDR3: CASRTTGSGGEQYF
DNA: TGTGCCAGTAGAACGACAGGCTCGGGGGGAGAGCAGTACTTC

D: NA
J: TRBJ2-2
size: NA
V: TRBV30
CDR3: CAWSGRSTGELFF
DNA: TGTGCCTGGAGTGGGAGAAGCACCGGGGAGCTGTTTTTT

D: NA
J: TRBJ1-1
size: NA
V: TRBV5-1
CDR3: CASSLRTENTEAFF
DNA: TGCGCCAGCAGCTTAAGGACAGAGAACACTGAAGCTTTCTTT

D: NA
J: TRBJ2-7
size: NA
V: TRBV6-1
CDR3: CASSLGPVSSYEQYF
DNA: TGTGCCAGCAGTCTCGGTCCCGTAAGCTCCTACGAGCAGTACTTC

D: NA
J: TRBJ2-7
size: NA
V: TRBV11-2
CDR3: CASSLGESYEQYF
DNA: TGTGCCAGCAGCTTAGGAGAGAGTTACGAGCAGTACTTC

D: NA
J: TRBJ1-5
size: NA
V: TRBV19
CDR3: CASSSDSSYQPQHF
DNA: TGTGCCAGTAGTTCGGACAGCTCCTATCAGCCCCAGCATTTT

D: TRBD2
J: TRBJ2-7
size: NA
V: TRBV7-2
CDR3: CASSLQTGTSFYEQYF
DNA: TGTGCCAGCAGCTTACAGACCGGGACTAGTTTTTACGAGCAGTACTTC

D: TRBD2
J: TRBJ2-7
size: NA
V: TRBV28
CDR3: CATLAGGSSYEQYF
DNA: TGTGCCACCCTTGCGGGAGGTTCCTCCTACGAGCAGTACTTC

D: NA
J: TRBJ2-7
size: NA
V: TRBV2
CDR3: CASSKLTYEQYF
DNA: TGTGCCAGCAGCAAACTGACTTACGAGCAGTACTTC

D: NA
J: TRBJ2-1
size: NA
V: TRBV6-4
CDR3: CASSVENQPGSYNEQFF
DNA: TGTGCCAGCAGTGTCGAGAACCAACCAGGCTCCTACAATGAGCAGTTCTTC

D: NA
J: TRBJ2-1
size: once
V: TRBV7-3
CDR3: CASSPMAGGYNEQFF
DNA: TGTGCCAGCAGCCCAATGGCGGGTGGATACAATGAGCAGTTCTTC

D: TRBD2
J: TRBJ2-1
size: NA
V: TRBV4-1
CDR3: CASSRRPSGSGYNEQFF
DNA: TGCGCCAGCAGCCGGCGACCGAGCGGGAGTGGCTACAATGAGCAGTTCTTC

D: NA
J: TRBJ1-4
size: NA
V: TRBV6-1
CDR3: CASSGGAEETNEKLFF
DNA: TGTGCCAGCAGTGGCGGGGCGGAGGAAACTAATGAAAAACTGTTTTTT

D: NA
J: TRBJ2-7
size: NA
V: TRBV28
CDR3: CASSLWASGQYF
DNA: TGTGCCAGCAGTTTATGGGCCAGCGGGCAGTACTTC

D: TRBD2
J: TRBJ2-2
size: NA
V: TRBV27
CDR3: CASSLSSAGDYTGELFF
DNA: TGTGCCAGCAGTTTATCCTCAGCGGGAGATTACACCGGGGAGCTGTTTTTT

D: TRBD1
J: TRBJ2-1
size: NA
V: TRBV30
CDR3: CAWMRRGYNEQFF
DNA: TGTGCCTGGATGCGCAGGGGGTACAATGAGCAGTTCTTC

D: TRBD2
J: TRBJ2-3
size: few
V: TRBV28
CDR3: CASSFRNPSGSTDTQYF
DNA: TGTGCCAGCAGTTTTCGCAACCCTAGCGGGAGCACAGATACGCAGTATTTT

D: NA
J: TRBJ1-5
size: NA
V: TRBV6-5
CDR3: CASKGEPPHQHF
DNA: TGTGCCAGCAAGGGGGAACCGCCTCACCAGCATTTT

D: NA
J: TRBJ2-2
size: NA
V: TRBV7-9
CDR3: CASSRVSGNTGELFF
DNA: TGTGCCAGCAGTCGAGTAAGCGGGAACACCGGGGAGCTGTTTTTT

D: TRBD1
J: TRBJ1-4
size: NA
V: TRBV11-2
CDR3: CASSQTGGDEKLFF
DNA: TGTGCCAGCAGCCAAACAGGGGGCGATGAAAAACTGTTTTTT

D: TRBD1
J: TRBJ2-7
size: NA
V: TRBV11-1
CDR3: CASRDGQGAYEQYF
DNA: TGTGCCAGTCGTGACGGACAGGGGGCCTACGAGCAGTACTTC

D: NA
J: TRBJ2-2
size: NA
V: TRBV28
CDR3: CASSLFTSNTGELFF
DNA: TGTGCCAGCAGTTTGTTTACTTCGAACACCGGGGAGCTGTTTTTT

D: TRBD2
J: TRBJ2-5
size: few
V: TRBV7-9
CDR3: CASSRTSGLADQETQYF
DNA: TGTGCCAGCAGCCGGACGTCGGGACTAGCGGATCAAGAGACCCAGTACTTC

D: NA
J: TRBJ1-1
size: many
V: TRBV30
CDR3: CAWTGVSSTEAFF
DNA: TGTGCCTGGACGGGGGTCTCTAGCACTGAAGCTTTCTTT

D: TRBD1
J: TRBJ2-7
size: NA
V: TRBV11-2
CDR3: CASSQGVGRRYEQYF
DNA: TGTGCCAGCAGCCAGGGGGTTGGAAGACGCTACGAGCAGTACTTC

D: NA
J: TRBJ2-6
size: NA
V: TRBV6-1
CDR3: CASSEVGAGANVLTF
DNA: TGTGCCAGCAGTGAAGTCGGGGCTGGGGCCAACGTCCTGACTTTC

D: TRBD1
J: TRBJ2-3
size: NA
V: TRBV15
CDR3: CATSRDGGTGATDTQYF
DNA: TGTGCCACCAGCAGGGACGGTGGGACAGGGGCCACAGATACGCAGTATTTT

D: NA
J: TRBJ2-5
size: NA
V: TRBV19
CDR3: CASSGRGETQYF
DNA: TGTGCCAGTAGTGGTAGGGGGGAGACCCAGTACTTC

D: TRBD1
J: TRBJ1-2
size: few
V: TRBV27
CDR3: CASSLVQGAHYGYTF
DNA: TGTGCCAGCAGTTTAGTCCAGGGGGCTCACTATGGCTACACCTTC

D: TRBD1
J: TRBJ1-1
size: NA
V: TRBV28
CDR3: CASSLVARGTKAFF
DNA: TGTGCCAGCAGTTTAGTTGCCAGGGGGACAAAAGCTTTCTTT

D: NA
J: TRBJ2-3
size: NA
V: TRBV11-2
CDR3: CASSSPVTQGLPADTQYF
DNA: TGTGCCAGCAGCTCGCCTGTAACGCAGGGACTCCCGGCAGATACGCAGTATTTT

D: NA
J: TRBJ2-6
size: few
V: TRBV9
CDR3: CASRHSSSGANVLTF
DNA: TGTGCCAGCAGACACAGTAGCTCTGGGGCCAACGTCCTGACTTTC

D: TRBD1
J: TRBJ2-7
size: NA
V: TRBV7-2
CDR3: CASSLEQGTYEQYF
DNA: TGTGCCAGCAGCTTAGAACAGGGGACCTACGAGCAGTACTTC

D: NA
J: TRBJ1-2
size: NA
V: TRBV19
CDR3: CASSPGLAGVGYTF
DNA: TGTGCCAGTAGTCCGGGACTAGCGGGAGTTGGCTACACCTTC

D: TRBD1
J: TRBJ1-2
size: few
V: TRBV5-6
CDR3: CASSFGVTYRGLSLHGYTF
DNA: TGTGCCAGCAGCTTTGGGGTAACCTACAGGGGACTCTCACTTCATGGCTACACCTTC

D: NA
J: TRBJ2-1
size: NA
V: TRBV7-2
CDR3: CASSLEPHNEQFF
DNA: TGTGCCAGCAGCTTAGAGCCTCACAATGAGCAGTTCTTC

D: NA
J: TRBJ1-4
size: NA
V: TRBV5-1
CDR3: CASSLAEGREKLFF
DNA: TGCGCCAGCAGCTTGGCGGAGGGGCGGGAAAAACTGTTTTTT

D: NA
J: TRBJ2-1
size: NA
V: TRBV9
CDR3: CASSVDPVVSEFSGEQFF
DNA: TGTGCCAGCAGCGTAGATCCGGTAGTTAGCGAGTTTTCTGGTGAGCAGTTCTTC

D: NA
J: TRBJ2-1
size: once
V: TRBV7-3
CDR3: CASRGAGGDEQFF
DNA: TGTGCCAGTAGGGGTGCGGGCGGGGATGAGCAGTTCTTC

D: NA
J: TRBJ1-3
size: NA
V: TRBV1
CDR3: CTSSQWGRVGNTIYF
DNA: TGCACCAGCAGCCAATGGGGCAGGGTTGGAAACACCATATATTTT

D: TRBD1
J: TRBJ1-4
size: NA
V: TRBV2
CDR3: CASSERTGEGKLFF
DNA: TGTGCCAGCAGTGAAAGGACAGGGGAGGGAAAACTGTTTTTT

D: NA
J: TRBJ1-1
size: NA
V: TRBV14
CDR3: CASSRGGTEAFF
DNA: TGTGCCAGCAGCCGCGGGGGTACTGAAGCTTTCTTT

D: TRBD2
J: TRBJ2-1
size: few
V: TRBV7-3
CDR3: CASSLSPLAGDYNEQFF
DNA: TGTGCCAGCAGCTTATCCCCCCTAGCGGGAGATTACAATGAGCAGTTCTTC

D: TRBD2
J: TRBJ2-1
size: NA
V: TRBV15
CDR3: CATSRAASGNINEQFF
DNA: TGTGCCACCAGCAGAGCTGCTAGCGGGAATATCAATGAGCAGTTCTTC

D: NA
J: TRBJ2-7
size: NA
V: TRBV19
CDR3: CASSLWSGASSYEQYF
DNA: TGTGCCAGTAGTCTATGGAGCGGAGCGAGCTCCTACGAGCAGTACTTC

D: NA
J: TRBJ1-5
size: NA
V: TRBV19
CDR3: CASSTVRDTSRQYSNQPQHF
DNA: TGTGCCAGTAGTACGGTCAGGGACACCTCACGACAGTATAGCAATCAGCCCCAGCATTTT

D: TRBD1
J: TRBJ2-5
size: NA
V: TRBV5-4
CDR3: CASSLDRGAAGTQYF
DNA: TGTGCCAGCAGCTTGGACAGGGGGGCGGCGGGGACCCAGTACTTC

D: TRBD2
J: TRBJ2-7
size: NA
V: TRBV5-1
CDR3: CASSPRTSEPREQYF
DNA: TGCGCCAGCAGCCCCCGGACTAGCGAGCCTAGGGAGCAGTACTTC

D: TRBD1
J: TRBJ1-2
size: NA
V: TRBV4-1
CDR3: CASNQVFRQGILLANYGYTF
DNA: TGCGCCAGCAACCAAGTCTTTAGACAGGGGATTTTGCTAGCTAACTATGGCTACACCTTC